This T cell receptor (beta chain) stems from a study of cytomegalovirus exposure and HLA in healthy donors (dated by TCRdb to the late 2010s). Looking at the study overall: An earlier analysis of several hundred of the donors reported 276 Gb of sequence data and 117 million unique TCR beta sequences obtained from around 180 million T cells. An early release covering more than 500 HLA-typed donors comprised approximately 300 gigabases of sequencing data and tens of millions of unique TCR sequences. Among the approximately 430 genotyped donors, about 85% belonged to the genetic ancestry cluster associated with self-reported Caucasian donors. The study was designed to test whether signatures of past pathogen exposure could be identified by cataloging public T cell receptors. Using immunosequencing, the study profiled T cell repertoires from fewer than 850 subjects and related those repertoires to cytomegalovirus serostatus. Along with the approximately 700-subject first cohort, a separate validation cohort of over a hundred different subjects was used. The study combined high-throughput TCR immunosequencing, statistical association of individual TCRs with disease status, and machine learning to predict cytomegalovirus infection status. To study patterns of TCR occurrence, a later analysis re-analyzed previously published TCR beta repertoires from 666 donors and added high-resolution HLA genotyping. Rather than using new phenotypic data, the later analysis identified candidate immune exposures from TCR beta sequences and from how often those sequences occurred across donors. To decide whether each TCR beta V gene segment behaved as functional or pseudogenic, an earlier analysis of some 540 of the donors relied on high-throughput TCR beta sequencing. Alongside the repertoire data, information on donor age, sex, ethnicity and CMV serostatus was compiled. Genome-wide SNP genotypes for about three fifths of the roughly 670 donors were used in a later genetic analysis, which treated that subset as a discovery cohort. All discovery cohort repertoires had been generated on a single sequencing platform. HLA typing included class I and class II loci at four-digit resolution. Typing coverage differed by locus: A, B, C, DRB1 and DQB1 were typed in about 629-630 donors, DQA1 in 522, DPA1 in approximately 610, and DPB1 in just under 490. A few DR-DQ haplotypes were treated as single units for association and clustering because of strong linkage in the cohort. Across 398 genotyped donors of the cohort, an average of approximately 240,000 unique TCR beta nucleotide sequences per donor were sequenced, and roughly 20% of those sequences were non-productive. Findings and caveats that apply to the study as a whole: A group of highly shared sequence variants was considered likely to be a technical artifact of the sequencing pipeline. Sequencing depth was assumed to be roughly uniform across donors in the presence/absence analyses, though that assumption may not hold. A later analysis reported that several top co-occurrence clusters appeared linked to parvovirus B19, influenza, CMV and Epstein-Barr virus. In a later analysis, most CMV-associated TCR beta chains were found to appear HLA-restricted, with HLA associations seemingly driven largely by CMV exposure. CMV serostatus was the only immune exposure information available for the cohort. Correlated functional status among segregating V segments might be attributable to linkage disequilibrium, but an unknown experimental factor could not be ruled out. Because the 87-base-pair reads could not distinguish some IMGT-functional V segments, including TRBV6-2 and TRBV6-3, those segments were excluded. When HLA alleles, especially DR and DQ, strongly co-occurred, attributing TCR associations to individual alleles was difficult. A later genetic analysis reported fewer N-insertions in productive TCRs among donors in an Asian-associated ancestry cluster than the roughly 690-donor mean. A later genetic analysis associated a missense DCLRE1C variant with V-gene and J-gene trimming of TCR beta chains, and an independent cohort replicated the association. The study gave a list of around 170 TCR beta chains associated with cytomegalovirus. Because HLA typing was missing for some donors at each locus, association tests included only the typed subset. In a later analysis, 16,951 TCR beta sequences were associated with specific HLA alleles at a false discovery rate of 0.05. Cytomegalovirus status was reported to be diagnosed by the classifier with high specificity and sensitivity in both the original and validation cohorts. In an earlier analysis of some 640 of the donors, most TCR beta V segments were observed in productive rearrangements about 90% or about 30% of the time, broadly matching IMGT annotations. In a later analysis, the rate of TCR association differed among HLA loci, with DRB1 alleles having the most associated TCRs and HLA-C alleles having the fewest. In this cohort, only TCR beta chains were sequenced, and detectable features were limited by the absence of alpha or paired-chain data. A further reported finding was that TCR beta sequences accurately predicted the HLA-A and HLA-B alleles for most subjects in the first cohort. In vitro tests confirmed that a few of the cytomegalovirus-associated TCR beta chains recognize cytomegalovirus antigens. Because counts were too low, 15 to 20 rarely observed V segments, including chromosome 9 orphons, were excluded from the earlier analysis of roughly 580 of the donors. While some public TCRs were present in many individuals, most TCR sequences turned up only very rarely across donors. Compared with equally common non-associated chains, HLA-associated TCR beta chains in a later analysis were more clonally expanded and had lower generation probabilities. The authors suggested that the approach could potentially be generalized to other disease states and immunological phenotypes.

The cohort consisted of approximately 690 healthy bone marrow donors. At the time of sampling, every cohort member was nominally healthy, though immune exposures that went unrecorded were likely present. The donor was CMV seronegative and belonged to the group of roughly 330 seronegative cohort members. Every donor gave a peripheral blood sample, and the peripheral blood mononuclear cells from that sample were used for TCR beta sequencing. Genomic DNA extraction from the blood cell samples was performed with the Qiagen DNeasy Blood Extraction Kit. V is pruned by 5 bases and J by 7 bases, leaving 11 bases of the junction without a gene match. The germline V gene (reference sequence) gives CDR1 as LNHDA and CDR2 as SQIVND. Its CDR3 holds 15 amino acids, cysteine through phenylalanine. Of the read, only the CDR3 DNA is kept; its 45 bases are in frame from base 1. This clone was detected only once. The clone's antigen remains unknown. No qualities accompany the bases; no much larger clone lies one base away.

Libraries were prepared through the immunoSEQ multiplex PCR assay. For the multiplex PCR, a mixture combining 60 forward primers for TCR Vbeta segments and 13 reverse primers for TCR Jbeta segments was used. The CDR3 region of rearranged TCR beta genes was amplified from genomic DNA with a multiplex PCR assay. The amplified TCR beta libraries were sequenced on the Illumina HiSeq System as 87-base-pair reads. The authors processed their data as follows. A later analysis tallied tens of millions of unique TCR beta chains across the approximately 670 repertoires, and some 10 million of those chains were shared by two or more donors. Raw reads were error-corrected and collapsed into unique sequences by a nearest-neighbor algorithm in which closely related sequences were merged to remove PCR and sequencing errors. V, D and J gene segments were assigned by aligning CDR3 sequences to IMGT reference sequences. For a sequence to be retained, a match of at least six nucleotides to both a V gene segment and a J gene segment was required. A rearrangement was called productive if the CDR3 had no stop codons and remained in frame with V and J, and every other rearrangement was called non-productive. CDR3 was defined by IMGT convention, running from the second conserved V-encoded cysteine to the conserved J-encoded phenylalanine. The earlier analysis of approximately 500 of the donors excluded sequences that lacked an unambiguous match to a single V gene segment. In an earlier analysis of 587 of the donors, V segments were called functional above 56.7% productive rearrangements and were called segregating when the between-donor standard deviation exceeded 5%. A statistical classification framework was built to diagnose cytomegalovirus status from the catalog of TCR beta chain sequences. A later analysis assigned V and J genes by comparing TCR nucleotide sequences with IMGT/GENE-DB human TR gene sequences. The TCRdist pipeline was used in a later analysis to assign CDR3 sequences and most-parsimonious VDJ recombination scenarios. In a later analysis, each TCR beta chain was defined by its CDR3 amino acid sequence together with its V-gene family, and reads without a unique V-gene family were excluded. As a way to deal with suspected cross-contamination and a sequencing artifact, a later analysis dropped roughly 600 nucleotide sequences that were highly shared and had low generation probability. In a later analysis, a clonal expansion index was calculated for each public chain from normalized within-repertoire ranks of inferred template counts. In a later analysis, generation probabilities were computed with a VDJ recombination model fitted to out-of-frame rearrangements, and the resulting probabilities were checked against IGoR. A later analysis scored TCR-TCR, TCR-HLA and TCR-CMV co-occurrence with hypergeometric tests, applying a repertoire-size bias correction to TCR pairs. False discovery rates were estimated in a later analysis by permuting HLA or CMV assignments 20 times. A later analysis grouped co-occurring TCRs with DBSCAN, adding TCRdist sequence similarity when clustering within HLA-allele-positive subsets. Repertoires with fewer than 30,000 or more than 120,000 public chains were left out of co-occurrence clustering, as were about 5 repertoires with anomalous nucleotide sharing. The source is immuneACCESS, and TCRdb retained only in-frame sequences with V and J called. Part of the clones is not carried over; for the studies checked, unresolved V genes explain less than half of this, and the remainder is unexplained. The D gene and trimming were derived from the DNA, and the V and J assignments and clone size from that table. The sample records 40,000 to 60,000 clones, around 70% of which are singletons. The ten top clones hold about 9.1% of the sample.

The sequence derives from a woman aged 45-65 years in good health and CMV-seronegative. This receptor chain uses TRBV19 and TRBJ1-5; 7 junctional bases match TRBD1. The sample consisted of PBMCs. The sequence in DNA is TGTGCCAGTAGTTTGGGGGGACAGCGAAGACAGCCCCAGCATTTT. This encodes CASSLGGQRRQPQHF.